These T cell receptor beta chains were read from a single sample in a study of cytomegalovirus exposure and HLA in healthy donors. Profiled with immunoSEQ multiplex PCR; TCRdb holds only in-frame clones, not every one. The top ten clones hold about an eighth of a sample with 150,000 to 200,000 clones, approximately 82% of them seen once. The sequenced sample was PBMCs. The source of these receptors is a woman aged 25 to 39 in good health and CMV-seropositive. Each CDR3 is given without its conserved first and last residue. For some rows the clone size is stated as once, few or many, or as a class when expanded; others skip it.

>-|TRBV7-2|TRBJ2-2
ASSPTSGSPGELF
>-|TRBV7-3|TRBJ1-2
ASSPQGVASYGYT
>-|TRBV9|TRBJ2-1
ASSVSSSNEQF
>-|TRBV6-1|TRBJ1-1
ASTGTGVRTEAF
>-|TRBV27|TRBJ2-5
ASSQTSGSYQY
>-|TRBV28|TRBJ1-2
ASSYTGGGGYT
>-|TRBV6-5|TRBJ1-1
ASTRSLNTEAF
>-|TRBV9|TRBJ2-3
ASSVLPTDTQY
>-|TRBV28|TRBJ1-1
ASSLGQGLNTEAF
>-|TRBV4-1|TRBJ2-7
ASSLSSGSPYEQY
>-|TRBV9|TRBJ1-2
ASSVDAGYGYT
>-|TRBV6-5|TRBJ1-1
ASSYSGTKNTEAF
>-|TRBV19|TRBJ2-2
ASNGHPNTGELF
>-|TRBV5-6|TRBJ2-2
ASSKRTGGSNGELF
>-|TRBV28|TRBJ1-1
ASSFSYFTVNTEAF
>-|TRBV6-1|TRBJ1-5
ASSERPGGNQPQH
>-|TRBV9|TRBJ2-1
ASSVGVSGRYYNEQF
>once|TRBV9|TRBJ1-2
ASRGGTGGRYGYT
>-|TRBV9|TRBJ2-1
ASSRLAANNEQF
>-|TRBV27|TRBJ2-7
ASRGTGYMGEQY
>-|TRBV27|TRBJ2-1
ASSIPSYNEQF
>-|TRBV29-1|TRBJ2-1
SVDRGHSYNEQF
>many|TRBV7-7|TRBJ2-5
ASSPAGGETQY
>-|TRBV5-8|TRBJ1-2
ASSFRDYT
>-|TRBV28|TRBJ1-1
ASSRLGDMAF
>-|TRBV6-5|TRBJ1-1
ASSYQGVVDTEAF
>-|TRBV2|TRBJ2-1
ASRETTSYNEQF
>few|TRBV6-1|TRBJ1-4
ASSESPGEKLF